This TCR beta chain is drawn from a study of T cells after yellow fever vaccination. TCRdb reanalysed the 5' RACE reads using MiXCR and keeps one entry per CDR3 protein. This sample yields under 250,000 distinct CDR3 sequences, of which roughly 3% are seen a single time; roughly 3% belongs to the top ten. The CDR3 consists of 14 residues. With 5 bases removed from V and 2 bases from J, the gap between germline ends came to 10 bases. This clonotype was found many times. The chain recombines TRBV12-3 or TRBV12-4 with TRBJ2-1; weak D call: TRBD1 (6 bases). This receptor was identified in a man aged 18 to 29 who received the YFV17D yellow fever vaccine. The sample consisted of CD4+ T cells sorted from PBMCs, taken 10 days after the yellow fever booster vaccination. The CDR3 spells CASSLDRTYNEQFF. The CDR3 nucleotides are TGTGCCAGCAGTCTGGACAGAACCTACAATGAGCAGTTCTTC.